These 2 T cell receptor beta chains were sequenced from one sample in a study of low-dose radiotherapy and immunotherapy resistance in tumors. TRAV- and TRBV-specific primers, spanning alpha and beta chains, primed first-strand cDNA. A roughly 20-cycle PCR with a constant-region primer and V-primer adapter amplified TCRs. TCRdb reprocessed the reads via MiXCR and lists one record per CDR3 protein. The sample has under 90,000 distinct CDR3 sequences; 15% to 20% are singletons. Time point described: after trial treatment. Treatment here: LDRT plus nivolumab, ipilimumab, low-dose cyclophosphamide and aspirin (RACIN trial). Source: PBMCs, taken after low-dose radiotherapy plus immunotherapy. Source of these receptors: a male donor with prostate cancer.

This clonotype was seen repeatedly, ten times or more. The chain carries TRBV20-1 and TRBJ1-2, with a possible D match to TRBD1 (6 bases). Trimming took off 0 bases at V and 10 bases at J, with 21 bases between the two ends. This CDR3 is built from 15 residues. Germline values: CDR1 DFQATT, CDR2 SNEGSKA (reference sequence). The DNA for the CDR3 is TGCAGTGCTAGAGAACCACAAGGGACAAGCATTGACTACACCTTC. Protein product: CSAREPQGTSIDYTF.

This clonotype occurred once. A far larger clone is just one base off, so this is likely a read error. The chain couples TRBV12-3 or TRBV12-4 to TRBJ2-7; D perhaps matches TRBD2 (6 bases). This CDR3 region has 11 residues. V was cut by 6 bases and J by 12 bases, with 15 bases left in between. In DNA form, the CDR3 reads TGTGCCAGCAGACCCCGCGGGAACCGGTACTTC. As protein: CASRPRGNRYF.